This TCR beta chain was profiled in a study of blood T cell repertoires in COVID-19. In the original processing: Amplification with reference gene primers provided the estimates of nucleated cell counts. Here immunoSEQ multiplex PCR was the method, and the copy in TCRdb shows in-frame clones only, minus some. The V and J calls and clone size come from that table; D and trimming were worked out from the DNA. This sample has around 140,000 clones, with about 87% found just once. The V gene lost 7 bases and the J gene lost 2 bases, with 18 bases spanning the gap. Germline V gene data show CDR1 as SNHLY and CDR2 as FYNNEI. The CDR3 runs 15 residues.

The chain is built from TRBV2 and TRBJ2-7; TRBD2 might be the D (5 bases). The specimen sequenced was peripheral blood. The receptor was isolated from a man aged 80 or over with acute or convalescent COVID-19. The CDR3 DNA follows: TGTGCCAGCACCGAAAGTTCTAGCAGAACCTACGAGCAGTACTTC. It specifies CASTESSSRTYEQYF.